This entry describes one T cell receptor (beta chain). Antigen specificity is unknown. These data belong to a study of a mutant IDH1 vaccine in newly diagnosed glioma. Background on the study: Vaccinations were initiated 4-6 weeks following radiotherapy alone, or were given together with temozolomide cycles.

The CDR3 has 15 amino acids. Per germline, CDR1 SQVTM and CDR2 ANQGSEA. V dropped 2 bases and J dropped 2 bases, with 13 bases sitting between them. Described time point: week 35, safety follow-up. The study gave 300 ug of mutant IDH1 20-mer peptide per vaccine dose, with topical imiquimod. The vaccination schedule gave patients eight doses in weeks 1, 3, 5, 7, 11, 15, 19 and 23. Only in-frame clones appear in the TCRdb table, and some are missing; sequencing was by immunoSEQ multiplex PCR. Found here are roughly 64,000 clones, roughly 74% of them singletons; the top ten hold 4.7%. Study-wide results and limits: Under 95% of patients showed vaccine-induced immune responses across multiple MHC alleles.

The sequenced sample was PBMCs, obtained from a glioma patient whose treatment included an IDH1 peptide vaccine. This clonotype was sampled from a man aged 50 to 59 with glioma. V is TRBV29-1 and J is TRBJ2-1, with a possible D match to TRBD2 (7 bases). The chain's CDR3 is CSVERGGRTYNEQFF. The DNA for the CDR3 is TGCAGCGTTGAAAGGGGGGGCCGCACCTACAATGAGCAGTTCTTC.